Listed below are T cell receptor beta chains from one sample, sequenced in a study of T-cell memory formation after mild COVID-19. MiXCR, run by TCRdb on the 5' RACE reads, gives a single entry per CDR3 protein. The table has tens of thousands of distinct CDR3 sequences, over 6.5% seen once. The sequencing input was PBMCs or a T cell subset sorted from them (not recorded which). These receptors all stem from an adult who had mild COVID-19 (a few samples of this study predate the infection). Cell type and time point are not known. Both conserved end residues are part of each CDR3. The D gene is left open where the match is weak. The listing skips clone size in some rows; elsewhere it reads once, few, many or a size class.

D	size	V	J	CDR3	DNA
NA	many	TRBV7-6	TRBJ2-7	CASSLGAGGSSYEQYF	TGTGCCAGCAGCTTAGGGGCAGGCGGTAGCTCCTACGAGCAGTACTTC
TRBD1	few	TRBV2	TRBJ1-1	CASGGTGGTEAFF	TGTGCCAGCGGAGGGACAGGGGGCACTGAAGCTTTCTTT
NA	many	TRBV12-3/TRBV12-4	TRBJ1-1	CASKKPRGGIGSTEAFF	TGTGCCAGCAAAAAGCCCCGAGGGGGGATCGGGAGCACTGAAGCTTTCTTT
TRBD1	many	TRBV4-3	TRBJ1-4	CASSQDLLKPTGGYEKLFF	TGCGCCAGCAGCCAAGATCTCCTCAAGCCGACAGGGGGTTATGAAAAACTGTTTTTT
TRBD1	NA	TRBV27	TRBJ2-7	CASSLGKGTGGDEQYF	TGTGCCAGCAGTTTAGGCAAGGGGACAGGGGGCGATGAGCAGTACTTC
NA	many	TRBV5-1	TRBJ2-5	CASSLRTSWETQYF	TGCGCCAGCAGCTTGAGAACTAGTTGGGAGACCCAGTACTTC
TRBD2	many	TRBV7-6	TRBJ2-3	CASRRSGVSSRTDTQYF	TGTGCCAGCCGGCGGAGCGGGGTATCCTCCCGCACAGATACGCAGTATTTT
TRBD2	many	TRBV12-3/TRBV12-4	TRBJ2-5	CASTLASGRTETQYF	TGTGCCAGCACTTTGGCTAGCGGGAGAACGGAGACCCAGTACTTC
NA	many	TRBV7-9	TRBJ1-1	CASSLDMNTEAFF	TGTGCCAGCAGCCTTGACATGAACACTGAAGCTTTCTTT
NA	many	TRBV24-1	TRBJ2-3	CATSDPRTRSTDTQYF	TGTGCCACCAGTGACCCCCGGACAAGGAGCACAGATACGCAGTATTTT
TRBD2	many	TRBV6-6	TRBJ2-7	CASRSAGGPFEQYF	TGTGCCAGCAGGTCCGCGGGGGGGCCGTTTGAGCAGTACTTC
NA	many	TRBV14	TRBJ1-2	CASSQTRGLYGYTF	TGTGCCAGCAGCCAAACTCGGGGGCTCTATGGCTACACCTTC
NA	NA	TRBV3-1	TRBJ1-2	CASSQGGYGYTF	TGTGCCAGCAGCCAAGGTGGCTATGGCTACACCTTC
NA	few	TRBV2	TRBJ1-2	CASRRGTTYGYTF	TGTGCCAGCAGGAGGGGGACCACCTATGGCTACACCTTC
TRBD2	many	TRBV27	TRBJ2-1	CASSLSGGTAAYNEQFF	TGTGCCAGCAGTCTCAGCGGGGGCACGGCGGCCTACAATGAGCAGTTCTTC
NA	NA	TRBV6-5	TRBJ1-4	CASSADTEKLFF	TGTGCCAGCAGTGCTGATACCGAAAAACTGTTTTTT
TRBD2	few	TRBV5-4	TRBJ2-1	CASSLSLAGDNEQFF	TGTGCCAGCAGCTTGTCACTAGCGGGAGATAATGAGCAGTTCTTC
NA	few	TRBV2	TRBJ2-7	CASTLQDSYEQYF	TGTGCCAGCACTTTACAGGACAGTTACGAGCAGTACTTC
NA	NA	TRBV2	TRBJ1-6	CASKRDEPPLYNSPLHF	TGTGCCAGCAAGAGGGACGAACCCCCTCTCTATAATTCACCCCTCCACTTT
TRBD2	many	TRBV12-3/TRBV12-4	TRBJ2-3	CASSLDSGSPTADTQYF	TGTGCCAGCAGTTTAGATAGCGGGAGCCCGACCGCAGATACGCAGTATTTT
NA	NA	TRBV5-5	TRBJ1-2	CASSWVPGQPTNGYTF	TGTGCCAGCAGCTGGGTACCGGGACAACCAACTAATGGCTACACCTTC
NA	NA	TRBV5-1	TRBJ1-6	CASTRQALSSYNSPLHF	TGCGCCAGCACGAGACAGGCTCTGAGCTCCTATAATTCACCCCTCCACTTT
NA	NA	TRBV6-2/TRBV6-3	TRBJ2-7	CASSYDWRVYEQYF	TGTGCCAGCAGTTATGACTGGCGGGTCTACGAGCAGTACTTC
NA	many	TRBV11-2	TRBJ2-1	CASSLDRGEHEQFF	TGTGCCAGCAGCTTAGATCGCGGGGAGCATGAGCAGTTCTTC
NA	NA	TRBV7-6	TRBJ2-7	CASSSVAYEQYF	TGTGCCAGCAGCTCTGTGGCCTACGAGCAGTACTTC
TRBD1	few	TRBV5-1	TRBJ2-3	CASSTDRNTDTQYF	TGCGCCAGCAGCACGGACAGGAACACAGATACGCAGTATTTT
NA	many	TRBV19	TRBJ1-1	CASSRDRNTEAFF	TGTGCCAGTAGCCGAGACAGGAACACTGAAGCTTTCTTT
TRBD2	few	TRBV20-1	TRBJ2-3	CSARLAGEGDTQYF	TGCAGTGCGCGACTAGCGGGGGAGGGAGATACGCAGTATTTT
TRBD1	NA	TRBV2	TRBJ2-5	CASSPGTGTLYGETQYF	TGTGCCAGCAGCCCAGGGACAGGGACTTTATATGGGGAGACCCAGTACTTC
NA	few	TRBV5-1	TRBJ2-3	CASSSQVTDTQYF	TGCGCCAGCAGTTCACAGGTCACAGATACGCAGTATTTT
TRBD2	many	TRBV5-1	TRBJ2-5	CASSLVPSGGQETQYF	TGCGCCAGCAGCTTGGTTCCTAGCGGGGGTCAAGAGACCCAGTACTTC
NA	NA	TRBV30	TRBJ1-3	CAWSPGRSSGNTIYF	TGTGCCTGGAGCCCAGGTCGGAGCTCTGGAAACACCATATATTTT
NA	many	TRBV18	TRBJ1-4	CASSRPGTGSNEKLFF	TGTGCCAGCTCACGACCCGGGACGGGAAGTAATGAAAAACTGTTTTTT
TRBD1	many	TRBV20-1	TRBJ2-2	CSASSGTGSRELFF	TGCAGTGCTTCTTCCGGGACAGGGTCCCGGGAGCTGTTTTTT
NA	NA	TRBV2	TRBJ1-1	CASSEIITEAFF	TGTGCCAGCAGTGAAATAATCACTGAAGCTTTCTTT